This record concerns one TCR beta chain sequence. Distinct nucleotide sequences in the sample also encode this CDR3. The sample belongs to a study of blood T cell repertoires in COVID-19. Overall study context: COVID-19 samples, acute and convalescent, were from the United States, Italy and Spain. Sources were T cells, B-cell-depleted T cells, or PBMCs; the material itself was cDNA or gDNA.

Researchers sorted participants into cohorts using their self-reported clinical history. Per germline, CDR1 SQVTM and CDR2 ANQGSEA. The length of the CDR3 is 12 residues. V lost 6 bases, J lost 5 bases, and 2 bases stayed unmatched. Some clones are missing from TCRdb's copy, which holds only in-frame ones; the method was immunoSEQ multiplex PCR. The data hold 250,000 to 300,000 clones, with approximately 82% observed a single time. This chain uses TRBV29-1 with TRBJ2-5, with 11 bases identical to TRBD1. The source is a man between 35 and 55 years old who had been exposed to COVID-19. Material for sequencing was PBMCs or T cells enriched from blood (not recorded which). DNA for the CDR3: TGCAGCGTGGACAGGGGGCGTGAGACCCAGTACTTC. This gives the protein CSVDRGRETQYF. Combining the CDR3 with reference TRBV29-1 and TRBJ2-5 gives the whole variable domain SAVISQKPSRDICQRGTSLTIQCQVDSQVTMMFWYRQQPGQSLTLIATANQGSEATYESGFVIDKFPISRPNLTFSTLTVSNMSPEDSSIYLCSVDRGRETQYFGPGTRLLVL.